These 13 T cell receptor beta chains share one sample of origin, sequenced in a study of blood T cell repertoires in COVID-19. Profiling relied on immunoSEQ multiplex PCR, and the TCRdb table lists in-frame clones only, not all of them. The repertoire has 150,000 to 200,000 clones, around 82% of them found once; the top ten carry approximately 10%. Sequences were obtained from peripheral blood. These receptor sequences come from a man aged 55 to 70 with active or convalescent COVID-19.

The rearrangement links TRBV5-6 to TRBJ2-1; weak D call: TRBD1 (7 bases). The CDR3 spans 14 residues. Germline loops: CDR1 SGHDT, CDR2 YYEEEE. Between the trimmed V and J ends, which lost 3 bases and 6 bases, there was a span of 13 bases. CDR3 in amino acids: CASSYRGLRNEQFF. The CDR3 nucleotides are TGTGCCAGCAGCTACAGGGGACTGCGCAATGAGCAGTTCTTC.

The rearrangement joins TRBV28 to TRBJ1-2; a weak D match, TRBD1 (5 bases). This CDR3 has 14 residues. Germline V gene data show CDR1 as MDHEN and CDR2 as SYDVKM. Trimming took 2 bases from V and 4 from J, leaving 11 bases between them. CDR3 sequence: CASSLRPGGYGYTF. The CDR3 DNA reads TGTGCCAGCAGTTTAAGGCCCGGGGGCTATGGCTACACCTTC.

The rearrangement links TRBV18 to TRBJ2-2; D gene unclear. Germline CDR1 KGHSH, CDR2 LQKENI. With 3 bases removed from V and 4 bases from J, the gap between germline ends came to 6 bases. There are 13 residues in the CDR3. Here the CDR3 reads CASSPSLTGELFF. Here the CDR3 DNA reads TGTGCCAGCTCACCGAGTCTCACCGGGGAGCTGTTTTTT.

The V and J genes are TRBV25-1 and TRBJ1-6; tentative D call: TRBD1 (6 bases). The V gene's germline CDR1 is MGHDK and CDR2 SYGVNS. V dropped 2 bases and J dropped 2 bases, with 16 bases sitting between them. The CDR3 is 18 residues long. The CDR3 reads CASSEAVRGRTYNSPLHF. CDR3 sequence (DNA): TGTGCCAGCAGTGAAGCGGTCAGGGGTAGGACCTATAATTCACCCCTCCACTTT.

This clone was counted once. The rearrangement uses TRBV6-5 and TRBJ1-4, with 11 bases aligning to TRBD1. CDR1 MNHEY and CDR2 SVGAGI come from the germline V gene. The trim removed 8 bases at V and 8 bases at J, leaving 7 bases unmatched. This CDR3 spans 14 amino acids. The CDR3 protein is CASYPGQGGEKLFF. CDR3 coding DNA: TGTGCCAGCTATCCGGGACAGGGGGGAGAAAAACTGTTTTTT.

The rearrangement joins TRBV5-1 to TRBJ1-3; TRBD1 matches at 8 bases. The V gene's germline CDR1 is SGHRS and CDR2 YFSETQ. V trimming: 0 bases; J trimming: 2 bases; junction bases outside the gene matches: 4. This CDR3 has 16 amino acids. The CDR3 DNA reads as TGCGCCAGCAGCTTGGGATGGACAGGGACTGGAAACACCATATATTTT. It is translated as CASSLGWTGTGNTIYF.

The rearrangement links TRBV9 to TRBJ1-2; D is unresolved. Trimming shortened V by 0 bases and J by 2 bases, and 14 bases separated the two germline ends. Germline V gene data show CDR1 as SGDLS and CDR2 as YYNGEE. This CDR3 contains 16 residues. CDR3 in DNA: TGTGCCAGCAGCGTAGCTTCAGGCCAGACAAACTATGGCTACACCTTC. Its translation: CASSVASGQTNYGYTF.

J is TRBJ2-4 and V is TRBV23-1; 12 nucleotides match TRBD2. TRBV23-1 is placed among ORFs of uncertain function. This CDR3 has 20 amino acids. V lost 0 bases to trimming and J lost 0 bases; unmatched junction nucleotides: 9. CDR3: CASSQSVGLAGPLAKNIQYF. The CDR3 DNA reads TGCGCCAGCAGTCAATCGGTGGGACTAGCGGGCCCACTAGCCAAAAACATTCAGTACTTC.

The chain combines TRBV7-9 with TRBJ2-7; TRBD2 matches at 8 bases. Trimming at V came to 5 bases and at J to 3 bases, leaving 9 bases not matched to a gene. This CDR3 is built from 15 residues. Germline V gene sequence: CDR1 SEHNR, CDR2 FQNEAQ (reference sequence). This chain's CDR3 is CASSMGLGGGYEQYF. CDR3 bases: TGTGCCAGCAGCATGGGACTAGGAGGGGGCTACGAGCAGTACTTC.

CDR3 bases: TGTGCCAGCAAACTGACAACGAACACCGGGGAGCTGTTTTTT. This sequence encodes CASKLTTNTGELFF. The gene calls are TRBV6-4 and TRBJ2-2; D not resolved. From germline, CDR1 is MRHNA and CDR2 SNTAGT. CDR3 length equals 14 residues. Deletions cut 7 bases from V and 0 bases from J, with 9 bases between.

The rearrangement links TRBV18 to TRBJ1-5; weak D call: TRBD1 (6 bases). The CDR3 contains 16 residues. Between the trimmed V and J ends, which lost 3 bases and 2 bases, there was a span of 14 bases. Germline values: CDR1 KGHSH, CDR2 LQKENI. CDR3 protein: CASSPQGNPGNQPQHF. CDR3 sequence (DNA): TGTGCCAGCTCACCTCAGGGGAATCCGGGCAATCAGCCCCAGCATTTT.

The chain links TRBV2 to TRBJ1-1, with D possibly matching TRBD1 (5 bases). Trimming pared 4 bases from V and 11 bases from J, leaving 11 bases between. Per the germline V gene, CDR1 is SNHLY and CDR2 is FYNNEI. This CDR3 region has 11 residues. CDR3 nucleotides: TGTGCCAGCAGTGGCGGGGCAGGTGCTTTCTTT. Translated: CASSGGAGAFF. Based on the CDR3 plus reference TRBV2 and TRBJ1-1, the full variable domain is EPEVTQTPSHQVTQMGQEVILRCVPISNHLYFYWYRQILGQKVEFLVSFYNNEISEKSEIFDDQFSVERPDGSNFTLKIRSTKLEDSAMYFCASSGGAGAFFGQGTRLTVV.

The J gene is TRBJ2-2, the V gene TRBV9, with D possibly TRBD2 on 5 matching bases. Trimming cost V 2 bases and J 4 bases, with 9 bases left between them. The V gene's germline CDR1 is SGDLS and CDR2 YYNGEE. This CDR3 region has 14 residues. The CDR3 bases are TGTGCCAGCAGCGTCCGGACTGCCACCGGGGAGCTGTTTTTT. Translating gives CASSVRTATGELFF.